Each of the 31 T cell receptor beta chains below was sequenced from the same sample in a study of OX40 agonist ivuxolimab in advanced cancers. Profiled with immunoSEQ multiplex PCR; TCRdb holds only in-frame clones, not every one. The sample lists around 76,000 clones, just under 85% occurring once. Sequencing was performed on CD4+ or CD8+ T cells sorted from blood, taken in a trial of the OX40 agonist ivuxolimab. Every receptor here comes from an adult with an advanced solid tumor such as melanoma, head and neck, liver or kidney cancer.

The genes are TRBV7-2 and TRBJ2-4, with unresolved D. CDR1 and CDR2 from the germline V gene are SGHTA and FQGNSA. The CDR3 runs to 15 residues. V lost 5 bases and J lost 5, with 16 bases in between. The CDR3 DNA follows: TGTGCCAGCAGCCTAGGCTCTACGGCCCAAAACATTCAGTACTTC. It encodes CASSLGSTAQNIQYF.

The genes are TRBV11-2 and TRBJ2-1; D remains unclear. The CDR3 is made up of 15 amino acids. With 0 bases removed from V and 5 bases from J, the gap between germline ends came to 11 bases. Germline assignment: CDR1 SGHAT and CDR2 FQNNGV. The CDR3: CASSLEKVGHNEQFF. The CDR3 nucleotides are TGTGCCAGCAGCTTAGAAAAGGTCGGTCACAATGAGCAGTTCTTC. Together with reference TRBV11-2 and TRBJ2-1, the CDR3 gives the full variable domain: EAGVAQSPRYKIIEKRQSVAFWCNPISGHATLYWYQQILGQGPKLLIQFQNNGVVDDSQLPKDRFSAERLKGVDSTLKIQPAKLEDSAVYLCASSLEKVGHNEQFFGPGTRLTVL.

V and J are TRBV5-1 and TRBJ1-4; D is unresolved. CDR1 and CDR2 from the germline V gene are SGHRS and YFSETQ. With 4 bases removed from V and 5 bases from J, the gap between germline ends came to 12 bases. The CDR3 consists of 14 residues. The CDR3 protein is CASSPGSRNEKLFF. The CDR3 DNA reads as TGCGCCAGCAGCCCGGGCTCGAGGAATGAAAAACTGTTTTTT.

The chain carries TRBV2 and TRBJ1-4; 9 bases are a match to TRBD1. V shed 7 bases and J 6 bases; nucleotides not matched to a gene: 6. Germline loops: CDR1 SNHLY, CDR2 FYNNEI. The CDR3 has 14 amino acids. The CDR3 bases are TGTGCCAGCACCCCGGGACAGGGATATGAAAAACTGTTTTTT. This sequence encodes CASTPGQGYEKLFF.

This chain joins TRBV6-4 and TRBJ1-2; 10 bases line up with TRBD1. This CDR3 comprises 16 residues. The germline V gene encodes CDR1 MRHNA and CDR2 SNTAGT. V gave up 6 bases and J gave up 4 bases; unmatched junction bases: 11. This CDR3 is CASSPVTGTGAYGYTF. The CDR3 DNA follows: TGTGCCAGCAGCCCCGTAACCGGGACAGGGGCCTATGGCTACACCTTC.

The chain couples TRBV28 to TRBJ1-4; TRBD1 agrees at 11 bases. Germline values: CDR1 MDHEN, CDR2 SYDVKM. V shed 6 bases, J shed 7 bases, and the junction held 4 bases outside the gene matches. The CDR3 has 14 amino acids. CDR3 sequence: CASSRGQGGEKLFF. CDR3 nucleotides: TGTGCCAGCAGCCGGGGACAGGGGGGTGAAAAACTGTTTTTT.

The chain recombines TRBV6-6 with TRBJ2-7; D tentatively reads TRBD1 or TRBD2 (6 bases each). The CDR3 covers 11 residues. The ends were cut back, 7 bases at V and 6 bases at J, with 10 bases in the middle. Looked up from germline, CDR1 is MNHNY and CDR2 is SVGAGI (reference sequence). The chain's CDR3 is CASTEGGEQYV. The CDR3 DNA reads TGTGCCAGCACCGAGGGGGGCGAGCAGTACGTC.

CDR3 protein: CASSWVGNEQYF. As DNA, the CDR3 is TGTGCCAGCAGTTGGGTTGGCAACGAGCAGTACTTC. The chain combines TRBV28 with TRBJ2-7; D is uncertain. V lost 4 bases to trimming and J lost 5 bases, with 9 bases between them. This CDR3 is 12 amino acids long. In germline, CDR1 is MDHEN, CDR2 SYDVKM.

The V gene is TRBV2, the J gene TRBJ1-1; 7 bases map to TRBD1. J was trimmed by 0 bases and V by 6 bases; bases with no gene match: 4. Germline CDR1 SNHLY, CDR2 FYNNEI. CDR3 length: 14 amino acids. This chain's CDR3 is CASSATGLNTEAFF. The CDR3 DNA sequence: TGTGCCAGCAGCGCGACAGGGCTGAACACTGAAGCTTTCTTT.

This chain connects TRBV5-5 to TRBJ2-2; 7 nucleotides line up with TRBD1. The CDR3 is made up of 17 amino acids. V gave up 0 bases and J gave up 3 bases; unmatched junction bases: 8. The germline V gene has CDR1 SGHKS and CDR2 YYEKEE (reference sequence). The CDR3 DNA follows: TGTGCCAGCAGCTTGGCCTTAACAGGGGCGGACACCGGGGAGCTGTTTTTT. It specifies CASSLALTGADTGELFF.

The chain uses TRBV19 and TRBJ2-7; no definite D call. Trimming removed 4 bases from V and 2 bases from J, with 12 bases in between. The CDR3 spans 14 residues. Per germline, CDR1 LNHDA and CDR2 SQIVND (reference sequence). The CDR3 protein is CASSTYFGPYEQYV. DNA of the CDR3: TGTGCCAGTAGTACTTACTTCGGCCCCTACGAGCAGTACGTC.

V is TRBV11-1 and J is TRBJ2-5; 9 bases agree with TRBD1. Unmatched junction bases numbered 7, after V lost 6 bases and J lost 5 bases. CDR3 length equals 14 residues. Looked up from germline, CDR1 is SGHAT and CDR2 is FQDESV (reference sequence). This chain's CDR3 is CASRKQGASETQYF. CDR3 coding DNA: TGTGCCAGCAGGAAACAGGGGGCGAGCGAGACCCAGTACTTC.

This clone has only a few counts. The genes are TRBV11-2 and TRBJ2-7; no clear D gene. Looked up from germline, CDR1 is SGHAT and CDR2 is FQNNGV. V was cut by 8 bases and J by 3 bases, with 5 bases left in between. This CDR3 is built from 10 residues. CDR3: CASSIYEQYF. DNA of the CDR3: TGTGCCAGCTCAATCTACGAGCAGTACTTC.

The chain has TRBV28 and TRBJ2-7; 13 nucleotides line up with TRBD2. The V gene's germline CDR1 is MDHEN and CDR2 SYDVKM. The CDR3 has 16 residues. V shed 5 bases, J shed 4 bases, and the junction held 8 bases outside the gene matches. DNA for the CDR3: TGTGCCAGCAGTCCAACGACTAGCGGGAGGTTTTACGAGCAGTACTTC. This codes for CASSPTTSGRFYEQYF.

J is TRBJ2-5 and V is TRBV7-9; TRBD2 matches 14 bases. The CDR3 sequence is 16 residues long. V was clipped by 6 bases and J by 4 bases; unmatched bases: 7. The germline gives CDR1 SEHNR, CDR2 FQNEAQ (reference sequence). Written as DNA, the CDR3 is TGTGCCAGCAGGAGAGGGACTAGCGGGAGTGGAGAGACCCAGTACTTC. This translates into CASRRGTSGSGETQYF.

In its sample, this clone was seen once. The chain has TRBV6-5 and TRBJ1-2, with D maybe TRBD1 (5 bases). Trimming stripped 2 bases from V and 0 bases from J, with 7 bases between. The CDR3 spans 14 residues. CDR1 is MNHEY and CDR2 is SVGAGI in the germline V gene. The CDR3 here is CASSYGHSNYGYTF. The DNA of the CDR3 is TGTGCCAGCAGTTACGGACATTCTAACTATGGCTACACCTTC.

About this clone itself: Other DNA variants within this sample encode the same CDR3. V is TRBV2 and J is TRBJ1-5; D gene ambiguous. V was shortened by 3 bases and J by 6 bases, with 9 bases between the two germline ends. The CDR3 contains 13 residues. Germline V CDR1 and CDR2: SNHLY, FYNNEI. The CDR3 loop is CASSDEGRQPQHF. The CDR3 coding sequence is TGTGCCAGCAGTGATGAGGGCCGTCAGCCCCAGCATTTT.

This CDR3 is CASSLTGTGNTGELFF. DNA for the CDR3: TGTGCCAGCAGCTTGACCGGGACTGGGAACACCGGGGAGCTGTTTTTT. The chain joins TRBV11-2 to TRBJ2-2; D is perhaps TRBD2 (6 bases). CDR1 and CDR2 from the germline V gene are SGHAT and FQNNGV. The CDR3 covers 16 residues. The V end lost 3 bases, the J end lost 1 base, and 12 bases lay between the germline ends.

The chain recombines TRBV7-2 with TRBJ1-1; a weak D match, TRBD1 (5 bases). V was cut by 1 base and J by 10 bases, with 10 bases left in between. CDR1 is SGHTA and CDR2 is FQGNSA in the germline V gene. This CDR3 has 12 residues. CDR3 coding DNA: TGTGCCAGCAGCTTAGATTGGGGGGGAGCTTTCTTT. Encoded protein: CASSLDWGGAFF.

This chain joins TRBV7-3 and TRBJ1-1, with D unresolved. The V gene lost 2 bases and the J gene lost 1 base, with 8 bases spanning the gap. The CDR3 totals 14 residues. The germline gives CDR1 SGHTA, CDR2 FQGTGA. The CDR3 DNA reads TGTGCCAGCAGCTTATACAGCTCGAACACTGAAGCTTTCTTT. This translates into CASSLYSSNTEAFF.

V and J are TRBV19 and TRBJ2-1; TRBD1 is a possible D gene (5 bases). From germline, CDR1 is LNHDA and CDR2 SQIVND (reference sequence). The CDR3 has 12 amino acids. V lost 7 bases, J lost 9 bases, and 13 bases lay in between. In DNA, the CDR3 is TGTGCCAGTAAGGCCAGGGAAACTGAGCAGTTCTTC. Translated, it gives CASKARETEQFF.

This clone was detected only once. This sequence joins TRBV5-8 and TRBJ2-1, with D perhaps matching TRBD2 (6 bases). This CDR3 is 15 amino acids long. Trimming shortened V by 1 base and J by 2 bases, and 10 bases separated the two germline ends. Germline V gene data show CDR1 as SGHTS and CDR2 as YDEGEE. The CDR3 is CASSLRGGTYNEQFF. The CDR3 region has the DNA TGTGCCAGCAGCTTGCGTGGGGGGACCTACAATGAGCAGTTCTTC.

This chain connects TRBV5-1 to TRBJ2-5; 8 bases agree with TRBD1. The V and J ends lost 5 bases and 4 bases, in that order; junction bases with no gene match: 13. The CDR3 has 16 residues. Germline CDR1 and CDR2: SGHRS and YFSETQ. This CDR3 is CASSTTGTGVRETQYF. The CDR3 DNA reads as TGCGCCAGCAGTACTACCGGGACAGGTGTTCGAGAGACCCAGTACTTC.

The J gene is TRBJ2-5, the V gene TRBV28, with D hard to call. Germline V gene lookup returns CDR1 MDHEN and CDR2 SYDVKM. The ends were cut back, 3 bases at V and 0 bases at J, with 11 bases in the middle. The CDR3 is made up of 15 amino acids. CDR3 amino acids: CASSLGGEYQETQYF. The DNA of the CDR3 is TGTGCCAGCAGTTTGGGCGGAGAATACCAAGAGACCCAGTACTTC.

This chain connects TRBV6-1 to TRBJ2-2; D call uncertain. The CDR3 has 15 amino acids. V was shortened by 7 bases and J by 5 bases, with 17 bases between the two germline ends. From germline, CDR1 is MNHNS and CDR2 SASEGT. The CDR3 sequence: CASKTQPDRTGELFF. CDR3 DNA: TGTGCCAGCAAAACCCAACCGGATCGTACCGGGGAGCTGTTTTTT.

The V and J genes are TRBV6-5 and TRBJ1-6; 10 nucleotides match TRBD1. This CDR3 is 15 amino acids long. The V gene's germline CDR1 is MNHEY and CDR2 SVGAGI. V shed 6 bases, J shed 8 bases, and the junction held 7 bases outside the gene matches. For the CDR3, the DNA is TGTGCCAGCAGCTCCCCGGGACAGGGGTATTCACCCCTCCACTTT. Residues: CASSSPGQGYSPLHF.

The J gene is TRBJ1-4, the V gene TRBV27; D remains unclear. CDR3 length equals 13 residues. V lost 7 bases, J lost 6 bases, and 12 bases lay in between. The germline V gene has CDR1 MNHEY and CDR2 SMNVEV (reference sequence). CDR3 in DNA: TGTGCCAGCAAGGGATCAGCTCATGAAAAACTGTTTTTT. Translated, it gives CASKGSAHEKLFF.

This chain uses TRBV7-9 with TRBJ2-7; 7 bases line up with TRBD2. There are 13 residues in the CDR3. J gave up 5 bases and V 3 bases, and 4 bases lay outside the gene matches. Germline assignment: CDR1 SEHNR and CDR2 FQNEAQ (reference sequence). CDR3 bases: TGTGCCAGCAGCTTGGGAGGGTGGAACGAGCAGTACTTC. It codes for CASSLGGWNEQYF.

This rearrangement joins TRBV5-1 to TRBJ2-7; D is possibly TRBD2 (6 bases). Deletions cut 4 bases from V and 7 bases from J, with 9 bases between. Germline values: CDR1 SGHRS, CDR2 YFSETQ. This CDR3 has 11 residues. This CDR3 reads CASSGSGEQYF. Here the CDR3 DNA reads TGCGCCAGCAGCGGCAGCGGGGAGCAGTACTTC.

This rearrangement joins TRBV2 to TRBJ2-5; 9 bases match TRBD2. The germline gives CDR1 SNHLY, CDR2 FYNNEI. The CDR3 length is 15 residues. Germline trimming cut 6 bases from V and 2 bases from J; bases unmatched to any gene: 7. CDR3 DNA: TGTGCCAGCAGGCGGGAGGGGGCCCGTCAAGAGACCCAGTACTTC. Translated: CASRREGARQETQYF.

The chain employs TRBV5-8 and TRBJ2-1; D uncertain. The germline V and J ends were trimmed by 0 bases and 9 bases, with 7 bases remaining between them. Germline assignment: CDR1 SGHTS and CDR2 YDEGEE. This CDR3 comprises 12 residues. The CDR3 coding sequence is TGTGCCAGCAGCTTGGAGCGTTTTGAGCAGTTCTTC. Encoded protein: CASSLERFEQFF. The entire variable domain, with the rest obtained from reference TRBV5-8 and TRBJ2-1, is as follows: EAGVTQSPTHLIKTRGQQATLRCSPISGHTSVYWYQQALGLGLQFLLWYDEGEERNRGNFPPRFSGRQFPNYSSELNVNALELEDSALYLCASSLERFEQFFGPGTRLTVL.